The 18 T cell receptor beta chains listed next were all sequenced from one sample in a study of response to subunit inactivated influenza vaccine. TCRdb independently ran MiXCR on the RT-PCR reads; one entry per CDR3 protein. The table has 450,000 to 500,000 distinct CDR3 sequences, 9.5% to 13% seen once. Sequences were derived from PBMCs from blood, sampled 45 days after vaccination. The receptor set was obtained from a man in his fifties who received an inactivated influenza vaccine.

This clonotype was seen more than once but under ten times. J is TRBJ2-3 and V is TRBV5-5; D might be TRBD2 (6 bases). The V gene lost 0 bases and the J gene lost 0 bases, with 11 bases spanning the gap. CDR3 length: 16 residues. Germline CDR1 reads SGHKS; CDR2 reads YYEKEE (reference sequence). DNA for the CDR3: TGTGCCAGCAGCTTGGAGGTGGGGGGTAGCACAGATACGCAGTATTTT. It specifies CASSLEVGGSTDTQYF. The full variable domain, completed using reference TRBV5-5 and TRBJ2-3, is DAGVTQSPTHLIKTRGQQVTLRCSPISGHKSVSWYQQVLGQGPQFIFQYYEKEERGRGNFPDRFSARQFPNYSSELNVNALLLGDSALYLCASSLEVGGSTDTQYFGPGTRLTVL.

In its sample, this clonotype was seen a few times. V usage is TRBV20-1 and J usage is TRBJ2-7, with a possible D match to TRBD2 (5 bases). V was cut by 1 base and J by 4 bases, with 17 bases left in between. CDR1 is DFQATT, CDR2 SNEGSKA, per germline (reference sequence). The CDR3 consists of 15 residues. As DNA, the CDR3 is TGCAGTGCTAGAGTCCCCCTCCGGGAAGTGTACGAGCAGTACTTC. Amino acid sequence: CSARVPLREVYEQYF.

This clonotype was detected many times. This chain connects TRBV10-3 to TRBJ1-2, with D perhaps matching TRBD1 (5 bases). The CDR3 is 15 amino acids. Between the trimmed V and J ends, which lost 7 bases and 5 bases, there was a span of 20 bases. Germline lookup yields CDR1 ENHRY and CDR2 SYGVKD. DNA of the CDR3: TGTGCCATCACTCCCAGGGCCACAGAGTCATATGGCTACACCTTC. Translation gives CAITPRATESYGYTF.

This chain links TRBV29-1 with TRBJ1-4, with a weak D call TRBD1 (5 bases). This CDR3 is 14 amino acids long. Germline loops: CDR1 SQVTM, CDR2 ANQGSEA. Trimming removed 5 bases from V and 8 bases from J, with 18 bases in between. As DNA, the CDR3 is TGCAGCGTTTTGTCGGGAAGGGCAGGGGAAAAACTGTTTTTT. This gives the protein CSVLSGRAGEKLFF.

The table lists this clonotype with a few counts. The rearrangement uses TRBV11-2 and TRBJ2-1; 12 bases map to TRBD2. Looked up from germline, CDR1 is SGHAT and CDR2 is FQNNGV. V shed 2 bases and J 6 bases; nucleotides not matched to a gene: 2. The CDR3 contains 15 residues. Here the CDR3 reads CASSLLAGGINEQFF. In DNA form, the CDR3 reads TGTGCCAGCAGCTTACTAGCGGGAGGGATCAATGAGCAGTTCTTC.

CDR3 amino acids: CASRPLTGANQPQHF. The DNA of the CDR3 is TGTGCCAGCAGACCTTTGACAGGGGCCAATCAGCCCCAGCATTTT. This chain links TRBV2 with TRBJ1-5, with 8 bases fitting TRBD1. This CDR3 has 15 residues. J gave up 3 bases and V 6 bases, and 7 bases lay outside the gene matches. Germline V CDR1 and CDR2: SNHLY, FYNNEI.

There are a few counts of this clonotype. J is TRBJ2-1 and V is TRBV7-9; TRBD2 might be the D (6 bases). Trimming pared 2 bases from V and 8 bases from J, leaving 19 bases between. This CDR3 comprises 16 residues. Germline assignment: CDR1 SEHNR and CDR2 FQNEAQ (reference sequence). The CDR3 protein is CASSLSELAEVDEQFF. For the CDR3, the DNA is TGTGCCAGCAGCTTATCGGAACTAGCCGAGGTCGATGAGCAGTTCTTC.

The table lists this clonotype with a few counts. The V and J genes are TRBV7-2 and TRBJ2-7; perhaps TRBD1 as D (6 bases). CDR1 and CDR2 from the germline V gene are SGHTA and FQGNSA. The CDR3 has 14 amino acids. The germline V and J ends were trimmed by 5 bases and 6 bases, with 17 bases remaining between them. For the CDR3, the DNA is TGTGCCAGCAGCACCTCGGACAGCCATACCGAGCAGTACTTC. Protein product: CASSTSDSHTEQYF.

Only a few counts were recorded for this clonotype. The genes are TRBV20-1 and TRBJ2-7; 11 nucleotides match TRBD2. Per germline, CDR1 DFQATT and CDR2 SNEGSKA (reference sequence). Losses at the gene ends were 3 bases for V and 4 bases for J; bases not matched to a gene: 11. The CDR3 covers 16 residues. In DNA, the CDR3 is TGCAGTGCTAGCCTTGGTAGCGGGAGGGGGAGATACGAGCAGTACTTC. Its translation is CSASLGSGRGRYEQYF.

This clonotype showed up just a few times. The chain has TRBV12-3 or TRBV12-4 and TRBJ1-3; D remains ambiguous. This CDR3 is 15 amino acids long. The V gene lost 2 bases and the J gene lost 0 bases, with 8 bases spanning the gap. The CDR3 here is CASSLTDVSGNTIYF. CDR3 in DNA: TGTGCCAGCAGTTTAACGGACGTCTCTGGAAACACCATATATTTT.

CDR3 residues: CASSSSSAYYEQYF. As DNA, the CDR3 is TGTGCCAGCAGCTCGTCTAGCGCGTATTACGAGCAGTACTTC. V gene TRBV28 combines with J gene TRBJ2-7, with D possibly matching TRBD2 (6 bases). The CDR3 extends over 14 amino acids. From germline, CDR1 is MDHEN and CDR2 SYDVKM. Deletions cut 6 bases from V and 4 bases from J, with 16 bases between.

A few counts support this clonotype. The CDR3 loop reads CASRAEGRGPYEQYF. The CDR3 bases are TGTGCCAGCAGGGCCGAGGGCAGGGGGCCCTACGAGCAGTACTTC. J is TRBJ2-7 and V is TRBV6-1, with TRBD1 matching over 8 bases. This CDR3 has 15 residues. The junction had 9 bases not matched to a gene; V was cut back by 6 bases and J by 2 bases. Germline values: CDR1 MNHNS, CDR2 SASEGT.

This clonotype was detected only once. The rearrangement links TRBV6-5 to TRBJ2-7; D is possibly TRBD1 or TRBD2 (6 bases each). The germline V and J ends were trimmed by 7 bases and 2 bases, with 24 bases remaining between them. This CDR3 contains 17 residues. Germline V gene lookup returns CDR1 MNHEY and CDR2 SVGAGI. The CDR3 region has the DNA TGTGCCAGCATTTCCCCTGCGGGATCCTCAGGGGCCTACGAGCAGTACTTC. It encodes CASISPAGSSGAYEQYF.

Only a few counts were recorded for this clonotype. The chain recombines TRBV27 with TRBJ2-5; either TRBD1 or TRBD2 may fit D (6 bases each). The V gene lost 6 bases and the J gene lost 5 bases, with 13 bases spanning the gap. This CDR3 region has 13 residues. In germline, CDR1 is MNHEY, CDR2 SMNVEV (reference sequence). CDR3 sequence: CASSNTGRETQYF. The CDR3 DNA is TGTGCCAGCAGCAATACAGGGAGGGAGACCCAGTACTTC.

In its sample, this clonotype was seen many times. This rearrangement joins TRBV28 to TRBJ1-5; tentative D call: TRBD1 (6 bases). CDR1 and CDR2 from the germline V gene are MDHEN and SYDVKM. The V gene lost 3 bases and the J gene lost 0 bases, with 18 bases spanning the gap. CDR3 size: 18 residues. The CDR3 bases are TGTGCCAGCAGTTTTCCCACAGGGATAGGGCGTAGCAATCAGCCCCAGCATTTT. Translation gives CASSFPTGIGRSNQPQHF.

In this sample, this clonotype turned up many times. The chain employs TRBV5-7 and TRBJ2-1; TRBD1 is a possible D gene (5 bases). TRBV5-7 is annotated as an ORF whose role is uncertain. The CDR3 covers 16 residues. The V end was cut by 6 bases, the J end by 0 bases, with 16 bases between. The CDR3 sequence: CASKFRAESSYNEQFF. CDR3 nucleotide sequence: TGTGCCAGCAAGTTCAGGGCGGAAAGCTCCTACAATGAGCAGTTCTTC.

The rearrangement joins TRBV12-3 or TRBV12-4 to TRBJ1-6, with D perhaps TRBD1 (5 bases). Between the trimmed V and J ends, which lost 3 bases and 7 bases, there was a span of 19 bases. The CDR3 consists of 17 residues. As DNA, the CDR3 is TGTGCCAGCAGTTTGAGGGTCAATCGAGGGGTCAATTCACCCCTCCACTTT. Its protein is CASSLRVNRGVNSPLHF.

This clonotype has a handful of counts. The rearrangement joins TRBV28 to TRBJ2-7; the D gene is possibly TRBD1 (6 bases). The V end was cut by 6 bases, the J end by 0 bases, with 15 bases between. The CDR3 length is 15 residues. In germline, CDR1 is MDHEN, CDR2 SYDVKM. This CDR3 reads CASRIRDIPSYEQYF. CDR3 bases: TGTGCCAGCAGGATCCGGGACATCCCCTCCTACGAGCAGTACTTC.